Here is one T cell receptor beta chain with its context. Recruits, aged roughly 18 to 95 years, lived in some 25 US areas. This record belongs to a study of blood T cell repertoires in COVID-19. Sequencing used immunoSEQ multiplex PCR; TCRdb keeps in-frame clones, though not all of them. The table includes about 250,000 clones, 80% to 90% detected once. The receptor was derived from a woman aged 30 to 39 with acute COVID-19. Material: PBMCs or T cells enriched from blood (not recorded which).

The CDR3 DNA reads as TGTGCCAGTAGGGAGGGGCCCCTCTATGGCTACACCTTC. It is translated as CASREGPLYGYTF. This rearrangement joins TRBV19 to TRBJ1-2, with D possibly TRBD1 on 5 matching bases. Looked up from germline, CDR1 is LNHDA and CDR2 is SQIVND (reference sequence). CDR3 length: 13 residues. V lost 6 bases to trimming and J lost 4 bases, with 12 bases between them.